The 3 T cell receptor beta chains below were found in one sample sequenced in a study of shared clonotypes between healthy human individuals. Repertoires were generated with immunoSEQ multiplex PCR, while TCRdb's copy carries only in-frame clones and drops some. This sample yields about 730,000 clones, of which about two thirds are seen a single time; under 2% belongs to the top ten. Sequencing was carried out using memory CD4+ T cells sorted from blood. Documented subset: CD45RA-negative fraction. The receptors here all came from a woman in her 30s in good health.

As for this clone: This sample also contains other DNA sequences that code for the same CDR3. The chain joins TRBV11-2 to TRBJ1-1; D is uncertain. The CDR3 is 13 amino acids. Trimming cost V 1 base and J 3 bases, with 6 bases left between them. Germline CDR1 is SGHAT and CDR2 is FQNNGV. The CDR3 loop is CASSLVLDTEAFF. CDR3 nucleotides: TGTGCCAGCAGCTTAGTCCTGGACACTGAAGCTTTCTTT.

V is TRBV5-1 and J is TRBJ1-2, with D unresolved. Germline V CDR1 and CDR2: SGHRS, YFSETQ. Between the trimmed V and J ends, which lost 1 base and 2 bases, there was a span of 3 bases. The CDR3 has 12 residues. The CDR3 DNA reads TGCGCCAGCAGCTTGCTAAACTATGGCTACACCTTC. It specifies CASSLLNYGYTF.

This clone was counted a few times. The rearrangement links TRBV18 to TRBJ1-2, with 8 bases that match TRBD1. Germline loops: CDR1 KGHSH, CDR2 LQKENI. The CDR3 covers 15 residues. V shed 4 bases, J shed 7 bases, and the junction held 11 bases outside the gene matches. For the CDR3, the DNA is TGTGCCAGCTCACAGGACCGGGACAGGTTAGGTGGCTACACCTTC. Translated: CASSQDRDRLGGYTF. Looking up the rest from reference TRBV18 and TRBJ1-2 gives the full variable domain: NAGVMQNPRHLVRRRGQEARLRCSPMKGHSHVYWYRQLPEEGLKFMVYLQKENIIDESGMPKERFSAEFPKEGPSILRIQQVVRGDSAAYFCASSQDRDRLGGYTFGSGTRLTVV.